A single T cell receptor beta chain is shown here with its context. After removal of 7 bases from V and 0 bases from J, the junction contained 11 bases not matched to a gene. This CDR3 is 17 amino acids long. This entry is derived from a study of T and B cells in COVID-19 patients. BIOMED2 TRB-A/B primer pools were used in multiplex TRB PCR. Using its own MiXCR run on the multiplex PCR reads, TCRdb lists one record per CDR3 protein. The sample carries 7,500 to 8,000 distinct CDR3 sequences, 20% to 30% recorded once. TRB was amplified from about 260-540 ng of blood genomic DNA. The TCR sequence derives from a human donor with active COVID-19. This sequence joins TRBV12-3 or TRBV12-4 and TRBJ2-1; 8 nucleotides line up with TRBD2. The sequenced sample was blood. The CDR3 sequence is CASISSGRSYSYNEQFF. The CDR3 coding sequence is TGTGCCAGCATTTCCAGCGGGAGATCATACTCCTACAATGAGCAGTTCTTC.